This T cell receptor (beta chain) came from a study of PD-1 blockade in classical Hodgkin lymphoma. The data were produced by immunoSEQ multiplex PCR, yet TCRdb's version contains in-frame clones alone and is incomplete. The table shows more than 95,000 clones, with roughly nine tenths occurring only once. General study results and limits: Some patients began nivolumab under 1 year after ASCT. These patients were excluded from later analyses.

Trimming took 2 bases from V and 1 from J, leaving 5 bases between them. The germline V gene has CDR1 MNHEY and CDR2 SMNVEV (reference sequence). The CDR3 is made up of 13 amino acids. With respect to this clone: The antigen remains unidentified. Other DNA variants within this sample encode the same CDR3.

Time point denoted: cycle 4 day 1 (C4D1), after five to seven weeks of nivolumab. Each and every patient relapsed after autologous stem cell transplantation, and patients got differing brentuximab vedotin exposure. This sample comprised peripheral blood mononuclear cells (PBMCs), obtained before the fourth cycle of nivolumab. The chain is built from TRBV27 and TRBJ1-1, with D maybe TRBD1 (5 bases). This clonotype was sampled from a human donor with classical Hodgkin lymphoma. CDR3 region: CASSLTGNTEAFF. Written as DNA, the CDR3 is TGTGCCAGCAGTTTAACAGGGAACACTGAAGCTTTCTTT.